This T cell receptor (beta chain) appears in the sequencing data of a study of early T cells in non-severe SARS-CoV-2 infection. The study, taken as a whole, reports: The study's VDJdb matching favored anti-spike CD8 responses and missed private and CD4 specificities.

This clonotype was observed at least ten times. Its specificity is unknown. This CDR3 is 14 amino acids long. V shed 5 bases and J shed 9 bases, with 17 bases lying between them. From germline, CDR1 is WSHSY and CDR2 SAAADI. Unique molecular identifiers were affixed to single, distinct cDNA molecules. One entry per CDR3 protein, called by TCRdb with MiXCR from the 5' RACE reads. This table holds more than 55,000 distinct CDR3 sequences, roughly an eighth found once. The chain combines TRBV10-2 with TRBJ1-3; D is perhaps TRBD1 (6 bases). This receptor was taken from an adult who was a healthcare worker with PCR-confirmed SARS-CoV-2 infection or an uninfected control (not recorded which). The specimen sequenced was whole blood. As DNA, the CDR3 is TGCGCCAGCAGTCCGGACAGTGCTGGGGGCACCATATATTTT. Its protein product is CASSPDSAGGTIYF.